Sequencing of this T cell receptor beta chain was carried out in a study of T-cell reconstitution after alpha-beta-depleted transplantation in children. This clonotype turned up a few times. This CDR3 spans 17 amino acids. After removal of 0 bases from V and 8 bases from J, the junction contained 18 bases not matched to a gene. The germline V gene has CDR1 SQVTM and CDR2 ANQGSEA. A library of TCRbeta sequences, prepared with unique molecular identifiers, was generated. One entry per CDR3 protein, called by TCRdb with MiXCR from the PCR reads. This repertoire shows roughly 190,000 distinct CDR3 sequences, approximately 15% found once; its top ten account for 13%.

The material was PBMCs from the stem cell graft donor, obtained from the stem cell graft. This rearrangement joins TRBV29-1 to TRBJ1-1; TRBD1 aligns across 7 bases. The sequence came from a human donor who donated a stem cell graft to a child with acute lymphoblastic leukemia. The CDR3 is CSVEEYDRVPTPTEAFF. CDR3 DNA sequence: TGCAGCGTTGAAGAATATGACAGGGTTCCCACTCCGACCGAAGCTTTCTTT.